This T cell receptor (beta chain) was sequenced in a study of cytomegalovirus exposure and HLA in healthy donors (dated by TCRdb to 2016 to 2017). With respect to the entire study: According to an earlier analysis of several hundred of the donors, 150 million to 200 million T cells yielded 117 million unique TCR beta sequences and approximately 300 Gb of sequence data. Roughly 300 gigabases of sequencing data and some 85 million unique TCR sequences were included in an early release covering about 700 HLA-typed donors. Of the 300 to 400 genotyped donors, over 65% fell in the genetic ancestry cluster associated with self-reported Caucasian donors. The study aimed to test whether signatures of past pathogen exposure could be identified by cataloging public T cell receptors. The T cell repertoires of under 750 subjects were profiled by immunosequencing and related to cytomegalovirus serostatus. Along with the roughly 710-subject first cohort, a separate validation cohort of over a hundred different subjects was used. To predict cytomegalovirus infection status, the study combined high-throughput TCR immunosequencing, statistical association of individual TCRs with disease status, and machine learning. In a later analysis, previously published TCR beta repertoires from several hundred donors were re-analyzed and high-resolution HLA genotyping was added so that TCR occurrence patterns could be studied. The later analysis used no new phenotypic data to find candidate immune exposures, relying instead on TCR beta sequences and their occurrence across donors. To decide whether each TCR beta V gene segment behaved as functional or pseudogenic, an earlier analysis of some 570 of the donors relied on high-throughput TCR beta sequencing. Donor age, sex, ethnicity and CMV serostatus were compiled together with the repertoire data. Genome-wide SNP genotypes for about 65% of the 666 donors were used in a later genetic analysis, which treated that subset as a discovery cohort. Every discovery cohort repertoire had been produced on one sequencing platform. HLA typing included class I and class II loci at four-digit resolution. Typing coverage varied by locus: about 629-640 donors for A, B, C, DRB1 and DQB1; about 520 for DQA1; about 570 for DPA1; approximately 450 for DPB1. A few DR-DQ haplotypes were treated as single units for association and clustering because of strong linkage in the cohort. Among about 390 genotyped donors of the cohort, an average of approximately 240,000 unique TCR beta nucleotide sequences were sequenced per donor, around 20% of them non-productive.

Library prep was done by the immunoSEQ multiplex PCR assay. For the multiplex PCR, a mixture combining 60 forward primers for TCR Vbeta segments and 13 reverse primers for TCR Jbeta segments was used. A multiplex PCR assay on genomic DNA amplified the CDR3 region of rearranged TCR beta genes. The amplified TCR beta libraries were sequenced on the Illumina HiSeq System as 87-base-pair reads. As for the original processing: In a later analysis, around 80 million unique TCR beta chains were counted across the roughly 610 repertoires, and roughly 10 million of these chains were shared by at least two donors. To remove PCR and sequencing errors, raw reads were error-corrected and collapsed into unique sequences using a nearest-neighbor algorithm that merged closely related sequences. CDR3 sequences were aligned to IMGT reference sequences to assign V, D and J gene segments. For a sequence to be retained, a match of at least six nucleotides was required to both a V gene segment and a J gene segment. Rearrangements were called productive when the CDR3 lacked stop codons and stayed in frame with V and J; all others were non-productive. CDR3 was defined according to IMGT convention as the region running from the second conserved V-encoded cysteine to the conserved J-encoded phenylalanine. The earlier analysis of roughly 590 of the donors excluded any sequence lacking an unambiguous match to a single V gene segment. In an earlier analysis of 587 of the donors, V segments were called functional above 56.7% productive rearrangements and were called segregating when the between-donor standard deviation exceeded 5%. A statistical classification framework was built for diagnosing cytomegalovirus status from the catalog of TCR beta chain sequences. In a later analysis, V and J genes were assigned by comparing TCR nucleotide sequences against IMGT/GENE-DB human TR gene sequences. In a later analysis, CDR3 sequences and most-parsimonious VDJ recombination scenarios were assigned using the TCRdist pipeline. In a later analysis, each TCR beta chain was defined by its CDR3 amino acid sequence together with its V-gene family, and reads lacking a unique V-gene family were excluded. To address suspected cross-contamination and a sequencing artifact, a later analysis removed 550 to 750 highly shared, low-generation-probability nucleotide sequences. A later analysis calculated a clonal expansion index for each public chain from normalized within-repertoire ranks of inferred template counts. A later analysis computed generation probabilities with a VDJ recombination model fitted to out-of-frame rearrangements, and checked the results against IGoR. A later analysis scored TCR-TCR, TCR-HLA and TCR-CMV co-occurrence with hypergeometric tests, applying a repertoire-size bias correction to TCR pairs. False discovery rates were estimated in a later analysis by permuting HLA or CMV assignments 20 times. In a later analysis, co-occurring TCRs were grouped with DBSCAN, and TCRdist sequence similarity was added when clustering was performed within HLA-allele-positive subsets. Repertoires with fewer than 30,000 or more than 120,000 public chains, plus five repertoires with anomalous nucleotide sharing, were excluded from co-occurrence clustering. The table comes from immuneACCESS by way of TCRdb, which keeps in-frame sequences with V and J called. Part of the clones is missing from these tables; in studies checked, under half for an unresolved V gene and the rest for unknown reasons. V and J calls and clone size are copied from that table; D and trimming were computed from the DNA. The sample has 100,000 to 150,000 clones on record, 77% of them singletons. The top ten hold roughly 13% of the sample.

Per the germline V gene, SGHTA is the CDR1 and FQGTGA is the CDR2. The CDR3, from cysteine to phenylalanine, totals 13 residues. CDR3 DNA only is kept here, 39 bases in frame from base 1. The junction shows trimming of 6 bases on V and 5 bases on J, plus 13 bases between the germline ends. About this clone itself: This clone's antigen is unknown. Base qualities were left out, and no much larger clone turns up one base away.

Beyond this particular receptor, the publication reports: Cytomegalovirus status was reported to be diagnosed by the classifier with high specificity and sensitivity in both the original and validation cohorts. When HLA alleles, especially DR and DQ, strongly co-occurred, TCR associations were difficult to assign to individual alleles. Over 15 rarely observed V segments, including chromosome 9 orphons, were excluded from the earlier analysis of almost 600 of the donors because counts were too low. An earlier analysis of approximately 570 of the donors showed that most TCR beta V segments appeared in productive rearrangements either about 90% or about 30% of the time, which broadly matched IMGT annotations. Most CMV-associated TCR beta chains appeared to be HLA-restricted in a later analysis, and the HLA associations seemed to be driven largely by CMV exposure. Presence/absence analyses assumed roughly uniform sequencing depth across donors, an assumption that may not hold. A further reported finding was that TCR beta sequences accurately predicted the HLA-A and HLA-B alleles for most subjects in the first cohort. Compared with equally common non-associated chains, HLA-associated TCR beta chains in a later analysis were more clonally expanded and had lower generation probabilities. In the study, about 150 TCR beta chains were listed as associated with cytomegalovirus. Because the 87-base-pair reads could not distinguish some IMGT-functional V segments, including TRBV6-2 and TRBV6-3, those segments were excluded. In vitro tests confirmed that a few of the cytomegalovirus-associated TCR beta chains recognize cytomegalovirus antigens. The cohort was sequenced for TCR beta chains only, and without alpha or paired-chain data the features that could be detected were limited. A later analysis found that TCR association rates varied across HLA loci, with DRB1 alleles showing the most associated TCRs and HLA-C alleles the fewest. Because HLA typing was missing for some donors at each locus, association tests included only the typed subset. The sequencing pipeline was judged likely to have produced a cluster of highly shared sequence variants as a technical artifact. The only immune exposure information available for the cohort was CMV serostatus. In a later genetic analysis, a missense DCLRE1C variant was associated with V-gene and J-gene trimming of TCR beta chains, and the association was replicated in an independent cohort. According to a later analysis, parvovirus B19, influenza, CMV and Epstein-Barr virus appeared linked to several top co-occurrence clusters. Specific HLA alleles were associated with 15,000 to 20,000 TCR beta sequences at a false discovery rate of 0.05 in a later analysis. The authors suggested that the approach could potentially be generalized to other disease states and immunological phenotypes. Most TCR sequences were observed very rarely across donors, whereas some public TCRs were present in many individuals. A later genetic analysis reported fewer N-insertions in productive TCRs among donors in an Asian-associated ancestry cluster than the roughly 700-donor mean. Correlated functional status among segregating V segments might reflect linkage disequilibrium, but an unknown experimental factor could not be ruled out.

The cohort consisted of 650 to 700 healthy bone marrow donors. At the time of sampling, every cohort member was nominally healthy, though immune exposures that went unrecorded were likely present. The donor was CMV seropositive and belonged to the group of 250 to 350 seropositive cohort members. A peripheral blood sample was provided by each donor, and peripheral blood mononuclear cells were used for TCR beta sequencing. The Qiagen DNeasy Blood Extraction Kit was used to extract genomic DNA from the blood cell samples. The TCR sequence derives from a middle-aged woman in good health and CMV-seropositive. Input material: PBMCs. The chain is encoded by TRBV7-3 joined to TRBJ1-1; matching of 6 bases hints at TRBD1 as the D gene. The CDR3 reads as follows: CASRSTGTTEAFF. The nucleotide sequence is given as TGTGCCAGCAGGAGCACAGGGACGACTGAAGCTTTCTTT.